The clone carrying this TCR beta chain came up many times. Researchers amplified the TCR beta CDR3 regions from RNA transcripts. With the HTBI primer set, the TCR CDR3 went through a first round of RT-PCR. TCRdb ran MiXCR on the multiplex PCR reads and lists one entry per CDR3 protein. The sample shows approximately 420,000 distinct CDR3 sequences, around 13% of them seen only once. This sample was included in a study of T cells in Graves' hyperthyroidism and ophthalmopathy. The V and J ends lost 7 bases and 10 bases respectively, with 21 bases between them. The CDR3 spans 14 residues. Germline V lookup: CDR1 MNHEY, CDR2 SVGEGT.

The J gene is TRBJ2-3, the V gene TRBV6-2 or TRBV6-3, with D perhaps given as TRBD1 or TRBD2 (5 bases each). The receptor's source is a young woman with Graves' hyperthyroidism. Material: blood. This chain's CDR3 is CASTTPAETEPQYF. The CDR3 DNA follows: TGTGCCAGCACCACCCCAGCGGAGACAGAGCCGCAGTATTTT.